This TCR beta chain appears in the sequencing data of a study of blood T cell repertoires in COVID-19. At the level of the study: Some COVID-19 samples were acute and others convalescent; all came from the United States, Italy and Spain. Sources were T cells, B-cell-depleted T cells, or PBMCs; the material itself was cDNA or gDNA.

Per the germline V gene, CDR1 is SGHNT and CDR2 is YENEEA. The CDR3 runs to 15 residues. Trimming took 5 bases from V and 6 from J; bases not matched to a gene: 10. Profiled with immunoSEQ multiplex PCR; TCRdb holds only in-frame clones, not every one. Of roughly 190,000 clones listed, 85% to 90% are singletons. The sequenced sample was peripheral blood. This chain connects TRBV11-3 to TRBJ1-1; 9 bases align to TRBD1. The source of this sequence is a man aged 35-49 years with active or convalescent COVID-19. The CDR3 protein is CASSAGQGGTAEAFF. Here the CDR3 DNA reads TGTGCCAGCAGCGCGGGACAGGGTGGGACCGCTGAAGCTTTCTTT.